These T cell receptor beta chains were read from a single sample in a study of cytomegalovirus exposure and HLA in healthy donors. Profiling relied on immunoSEQ multiplex PCR, and the TCRdb table lists in-frame clones only, not all of them. The sample has some 150,000 clones, 80% to 90% seen once. The specimen sequenced was PBMCs. The receptors were sampled from a woman in her 30s in good health and CMV-seronegative. The CDR3 runs from the conserved cysteine through the conserved F or W. A D gene is named only where the DNA matches it firmly. Not every row has a clone size; where given, it reads once, few, many or a size class.

length,size,D,J,V,CDR3
14,NA,NA,TRBJ1-2,TRBV5-5,CASSLDGQIYGYTF
16,NA,NA,TRBJ2-3,TRBV5-1,CASSLGGQLFTDTQYF
16,NA,NA,TRBJ2-1,TRBV9,CASSVVAWGPYNEQFF
14,once,TRBD1,TRBJ2-7,TRBV30,CAWRRQGLSYEQYF
13,NA,NA,TRBJ1-5,TRBV7-2,CASSFDRAQPQHF
15,once,NA,TRBJ1-1,TRBV9,CASSVGVSMNTEAFF
14,NA,NA,TRBJ1-1,TRBV5-1,CASSPRERNTEAFF
14,once,TRBD1,TRBJ1-4,TRBV19,CASSIGTGLPGLFF
14,NA,NA,TRBJ1-5,TRBV28,CASSSGLSNQPQHF
14,once,NA,NA,TRBV27,CASSPFGMGYEQYF
14,NA,NA,TRBJ2-7,TRBV6-5,CASSYSAGSYEQYF
14,NA,NA,TRBJ1-2,TRBV7-2,CASSLEVGRQGYTF
12,NA,NA,TRBJ2-7,TRBV29-1,CSIGHRPSEQYF